Here is one TCR beta chain with its context. Its antigen is unidentified. TCRdb keeps only in-frame clones here, not all; method: immunoSEQ multiplex PCR. This sample has approximately 350,000 clones, with about four fifths found just once. These data originate in a study of Ad26.COV2.S vaccination and SARS-CoV-2 variants. Across the whole study: The donor belonged to the COV1001 Ad26.COV2.S trial arm. The vaccine Ad26.COV2.S was put into the muscle once, or twice with 56 days between. Whole-study findings and limits: Placebo recipients trailed vaccine recipients in spike-specific TCR breadth.

V lost 3 bases, J lost 1 base, and 4 bases stayed unmatched. Germline assignment: CDR1 MNHEY and CDR2 SMNVEV (reference sequence). The CDR3 has 15 amino acids. Treatment meaning: 15 to 20 received Ad26.COV2.S at low or high dose, single or two shots; about 5 received placebo; per-sample allocation not given. Following the first vaccine or placebo injection, samples were taken on day 63. A Boston donor was an adult aged 18-55 years. The V and J genes are TRBV27 and TRBJ1-1; TRBD1 matches at 8 bases. The clonotype was recovered from a person between 18 and 59 years old who received the Ad26.COV2.S COVID-19 vaccine or a placebo. The source material was peripheral blood, sampled in a trial of Ad26.COV2.S vaccine versus placebo. The CDR3 loop reads CASSFQGARNTEAFF. CDR3 sequence (DNA): TGTGCCAGCAGTTTCCAGGGGGCGAGGAACACTGAAGCTTTCTTT.